The 13 T cell receptor beta chains below were found in one sample sequenced in a study of T cells in Graves' hyperthyroidism and ophthalmopathy. Researchers took RNA transcripts and amplified the TCR beta CDR3 regions from them. TCR CDR3 regions were first amplified by RT-PCR with HTBI primers. One entry per CDR3 protein, called by TCRdb with MiXCR from the multiplex PCR reads. The sample records fewer than 250,000 distinct CDR3 sequences, under 20% being singletons. Material for sequencing was blood. These receptors all stem from a man aged 50 to 60 with Graves' hyperthyroidism.

The chain carries TRBV4-1 and TRBJ1-2, with a weak D call TRBD1 (5 bases). This CDR3 contains 16 residues. V gave up 4 bases and J gave up 4 bases, with 19 bases separating them. Germline CDR1 is MGHRA and CDR2 is YSYEKL. The CDR3 sequence: CASSRPQDTLGYGYTF. CDR3 coding DNA: TGCGCCAGCAGCCGTCCCCAGGACACTTTAGGCTATGGCTACACCTTC.

In this sample, this clonotype turned up a few times. The chain links TRBV6-1 to TRBJ1-2; D remains ambiguous. The germline gives CDR1 MNHNS, CDR2 SASEGT. The CDR3 runs 13 residues. Trimming removed 6 bases from V and 2 bases from J, with 10 bases in between. In DNA form, the CDR3 reads TGTGCCAGCAGGGGGTCTCTCAACTATGGCTACACCTTC. As protein: CASRGSLNYGYTF.

This clonotype occurred many times. V gene TRBV25-1 combines with J gene TRBJ1-1; 7 nucleotides agree with TRBD1. The V gene end was trimmed by 5 bases and the J gene end by 6 bases; junction bases not matched to a gene: 9. The CDR3 runs to 14 residues. CDR1 and CDR2 (germline): MGHDK, SYGVNS. CDR3 protein: CASSPPGGGPEAFF. The CDR3 bases are TGTGCCAGCAGTCCCCCAGGGGGAGGGCCTGAAGCTTTCTTT.

This clonotype was observed a handful of times. This rearrangement joins TRBV10-2 to TRBJ2-2, with 8 bases that match TRBD1. This CDR3 contains 14 residues. Trimming took 8 bases from V and 6 from J; bases not matched to a gene: 8. The V gene's germline CDR1 is WSHSY and CDR2 SAAADI. CDR3 loop: CASRLPGGSGELFF. CDR3 DNA sequence: TGCGCCAGCCGACTACCAGGGGGCTCCGGGGAGCTGTTTTTT.

This clonotype has a count of ten or more. The V call is TRBV12-5, the J call TRBJ2-1; 9 bases align to TRBD2. J was trimmed by 5 bases and V by 1 base; bases with no gene match: 12. The CDR3 is 18 residues long. The V gene's germline CDR1 is LGHNT and CDR2 FRNRAP. The CDR3 DNA sequence: TGTGCTAGTGGTTTGGCCCAGACCGGGACTAGCTTAAACAATGAGCAGTTCTTC. It encodes CASGLAQTGTSLNNEQFF.

The chain combines TRBV7-9 with TRBJ2-3; D might be TRBD1 or TRBD2, each matching 5 bases. Germline values: CDR1 SEHNR, CDR2 FQNEAQ (reference sequence). Trimming shortened V by 6 bases and J by 3 bases, and 13 bases separated the two germline ends. The CDR3 is made up of 14 amino acids. The CDR3 is CASRTTWGTDTQYF. CDR3 sequence (DNA): TGTGCCAGCAGAACGACATGGGGGACAGATACGCAGTATTTT.

This clonotype was counted many times. The chain carries TRBV12-3 or TRBV12-4 and TRBJ1-1; no reliable D call. The V end lost 3 bases, the J end lost 0 bases, and 5 bases lay between the germline ends. The CDR3 runs to 13 residues. The CDR3, as DNA: TGTGCCAGCAGTTTTCAGATGAACACTGAAGCTTTCTTT. This encodes CASSFQMNTEAFF.

This clonotype was counted many times. This chain connects TRBV5-1 to TRBJ2-7; TRBD2 matches 12 bases. V was pared by 3 bases and J by 6 bases, with 7 bases of the junction left unmatched. There are 15 residues in the CDR3. The germline CDR1 and CDR2 sequences are SGHRS and YFSETQ. DNA of the CDR3: TGCGCCAGCAGCTGGGCTAGCGGGAGGGCCTCCGAGCAGTACTTC. Its protein product is CASSWASGRASEQYF. Combining the CDR3 with reference TRBV5-1 and TRBJ2-7 gives the whole variable domain KAGVTQTPRYLIKTRGQQVTLSCSPISGHRSVSWYQQTPGQGLQFLFEYFSETQRNKGNFPGRFSGRQFSNSRSEMNVSTLELGDSALYLCASSWASGRASEQYFGPGTRLTVT.

This rearrangement joins TRBV15 to TRBJ1-5, with D uncertain. The CDR3 is made up of 16 amino acids. Germline CDR1 is LNHNV and CDR2 is YYDKDF (reference sequence). With 0 bases removed from V and 4 bases from J, the gap between germline ends came to 13 bases. The CDR3 DNA sequence: TGTGCCACCAGCAGAGATCTGGAAGTTCTTAATCAGCCCCAGCATTTT. This gives the protein CATSRDLEVLNQPQHF. Full variable domain (missing parts from reference TRBV15 and TRBJ1-5): DAMVIQNPRYQVTQFGKPVTLSCSQTLNHNVMYWYQQKSSQAPKLLFHYYDKDFNNEADTPDNFQSRRPNTSFCFLDIRSPGLGDTAMYLCATSRDLEVLNQPQHFGDGTRLSIL.

This clonotype was picked up a small number of times. The chain carries TRBV4-2 and TRBJ2-3, with D unresolved. Trimming removed 0 bases from V and 11 bases from J, with 12 bases in between. The CDR3 runs to 13 residues. Germline V CDR1 and CDR2: LGHNA, YNFKEQ. CDR3 loop: CASSQDREAKQYF. The CDR3, as DNA: TGTGCCAGCAGCCAAGATCGAGAGGCTAAGCAGTATTTT.

V and J are TRBV27 and TRBJ2-7; tentative D call: TRBD2 (7 bases). Germline-derived CDR1 and CDR2 are MNHEY and SMNVEV (reference sequence). V lost 7 bases and J lost 6, with 19 bases in between. The length of the CDR3 is 14 residues. CDR3 protein: CASILGAGAGEQYF. The CDR3 DNA sequence: TGTGCCAGCATCCTGGGGGCGGGAGCGGGCGAGCAGTACTTC.

Many counts were recorded for this clonotype. The CDR3 sequence: CASSPGPANTGELFF. The CDR3 nucleotides are TGTGCCAGCAGCCCAGGGCCGGCGAACACCGGGGAGCTGTTTTTT. The chain joins TRBV28 to TRBJ2-2; D is perhaps TRBD1 (5 bases). This CDR3 has 15 amino acids. V gave up 6 bases and J gave up 0 bases, with 11 bases separating them. Germline V gene lookup returns CDR1 MDHEN and CDR2 SYDVKM.

This clonotype was detected many times. This chain uses TRBV7-9 with TRBJ1-2, with D possibly being TRBD1 (6 bases). The CDR3 spans 14 residues. The germline V gene has CDR1 SEHNR and CDR2 FQNEAQ (reference sequence). Trimming pared 3 bases from V and 7 bases from J, leaving 15 bases between. As DNA, the CDR3 is TGTGCCAGCAGCTTCTACAGTCTACAGGGTGGCTACACCTTC. Protein product: CASSFYSLQGGYTF.